This is a list of T cell receptor beta chains from one sample in a study of CD8 T cells in Susac syndrome. MiXCR was run by TCRdb on the immunoSEQ multiplex PCR reads, yielding one entry per CDR3 protein. This table has roughly 200,000 distinct CDR3 sequences, just under 95% appearing once. Sequencing input: CD4+ T cells from PBMCs. Receptors originate from a human donor with Susac syndrome. CDR3s include the opening cysteine and the closing phenylalanine or tryptophan. The D gene is left open where the match is weak. Clone size is given for some rows only: seen once, a few or many times, or a class if the clone is expanded.

>NA|TRBJ2-4|NA|TRBV28
CASSPILYLAKNIQYF
TGTGCCAGCAGCCCCATCCTGTACCTAGCCAAAAACATTCAGTACTTC
>TRBD1|TRBJ1-5|NA|TRBV28
CASSHQTGVSNQPQHF
TGTGCCAGCAGTCACCAGACAGGGGTTAGCAATCAGCCCCAGCATTTT
>NA|TRBJ1-1|NA|TRBV20-1
CSARLGDTEAFF
TGCAGTGCTAGACTCGGGGACACTGAAGCTTTCTTT
>TRBD1|TRBJ2-1|NA|TRBV27
CASSLRDSFSYNEQFF
TGTGCCAGCAGTTTAAGGGACAGCTTTTCCTACAATGAGCAGTTCTTC
>NA|TRBJ2-1|NA|TRBV27
CASSLSGGGEYEQFF
TGTGCCAGCAGTTTATCAGGGGGGGGCGAGTATGAGCAGTTCTTC
>NA|TRBJ2-1|few|TRBV12-3/TRBV12-4
CASSSGPNEQFF
TGTGCCAGCAGTTCAGGGCCTAATGAGCAGTTCTTC
>NA|TRBJ1-5|NA|TRBV12-5
CASVFGKDVNREGRQPQHF
TGTGCTAGTGTTTTTGGTAAAGACGTTAACAGGGAAGGAAGACAGCCCCAGCATTTT
>NA|TRBJ2-5|NA|TRBV5-1
CASSLLGNTEETQYF
TGCGCCAGCAGCTTGCTGGGGAACACTGAAGAGACCCAGTACTTC
>NA|TRBJ1-1|once|TRBV6-6
CASRGLSSTEAFF
TGTGCCAGCAGGGGACTTTCGAGCACTGAAGCTTTCTTT
>TRBD1|TRBJ1-4|NA|TRBV30
CAWSAGQGDEKLFF
TGTGCCTGGAGTGCGGGACAGGGGGATGAAAAACTGTTTTTT
>NA|TRBJ2-3|NA|TRBV29-1
CSVAPDTQYF
TGCAGCGTTGCTCCAGATACGCAGTATTTT
>NA|TRBJ1-1|NA|TRBV12-3/TRBV12-4
CASRDEGNTEAFF
TGTGCCAGCAGAGATGAGGGCAACACTGAAGCTTTCTTT
>NA|TRBJ1-2|NA|TRBV29-1
CSVEDAGEGYTF
TGCAGCGTTGAAGATGCAGGAGAAGGCTACACCTTC
>NA|TRBJ2-7|NA|TRBV20-1
CSAYDEPYEQYF
TGCAGTGCCTACGACGAGCCCTACGAGCAGTACTTC
>TRBD1|TRBJ2-7|NA|TRBV20-1
CSVRGRSSYEQYF
TGCAGTGTTAGGGGGCGAAGCTCCTACGAGCAGTACTTC
>TRBD1|TRBJ1-5|NA|TRBV3-1
CASSQDRAGGLQPQHF
TGTGCCAGCAGCCAAGACCGGGCAGGGGGCCTTCAGCCCCAGCATTTT
>NA|TRBJ2-2|NA|TRBV6-1
CASSPLENTGELFF
TGTGCCAGCAGCCCCTTGGAAAACACCGGGGAGCTGTTTTTT
>NA|TRBJ1-5|NA|TRBV4-2
CASSQDREWPQHF
TGTGCCAGCAGCCAAGACCGTGAATGGCCCCAGCATTTT
>TRBD2|TRBJ2-7|NA|TRBV7-2
CASSLVLAGVHEQYF
TGTGCCAGCAGCTTAGTTCTAGCGGGAGTCCACGAGCAGTACTTC
>NA|TRBJ2-1|NA|TRBV4-2
CASSQEGPSKRRGYNEQFF
TGTGCCAGCAGCCAAGAGGGCCCCTCGAAAAGGAGGGGTTACAATGAGCAGTTCTTC
>NA|TRBJ1-1|NA|TRBV2
CASSEGRGFTEAFF
TGTGCCAGCAGTGAAGGAAGAGGGTTCACTGAAGCTTTCTTT
>NA|TRBJ2-7|NA|TRBV2
CASSEGVYYEQYF
TGTGCCAGCAGTGAGGGGGTATACTACGAGCAGTACTTC
>NA|TRBJ1-2|NA|TRBV5-1
CASSLEGYYGYTF
TGCGCCAGCAGCTTGGAGGGCTACTATGGCTACACCTTC
>TRBD2|TRBJ2-5|NA|TRBV9
CASSSRLAGTGTQYF
TGTGCCAGCAGCTCTAGACTAGCGGGGACGGGGACCCAGTACTTC
>NA|TRBJ1-2|NA|TRBV20-1
CSARDRAGNYGYTF
TGCAGTGCTAGAGATCGGGCAGGGAACTATGGCTACACCTTC
>TRBD1|TRBJ2-5|once|TRBV29-1
CSVDSGGPGETQYF
TGCAGCGTTGATTCAGGGGGCCCTGGGGAGACCCAGTACTTC
>NA|TRBJ2-7|NA|TRBV28
CASSPVGGLRYEQYF
TGTGCCAGCAGCCCCGTGGGGGGGCTGCGGTACGAGCAGTACTTC
>NA|TRBJ2-7|NA|TRBV6-6
CASSYGHLSYEQYF
TGTGCCAGCAGTTACGGACATCTGTCCTACGAGCAGTACTTC
>TRBD1|TRBJ2-2|NA|TRBV7-9
CASSPKDRLSGELFF
TGTGCCAGCAGCCCAAAGGACAGGTTGAGCGGGGAGCTGTTTTTT
>NA|TRBJ2-1|NA|TRBV4-1
CASSQLGGRGNEQFF
TGCGCCAGCAGCCAGCTAGGGGGGAGAGGCAATGAGCAGTTCTTC
>TRBD1|TRBJ2-7|once|TRBV7-9
CASSLGDRGAVDEQYF
TGTGCCAGCAGCTTGGGGGACAGGGGCGCTGTGGATGAGCAGTACTTC
>TRBD1|TRBJ1-5|once|TRBV29-1
CSVSTGGNQPQHF
TGCAGCGTTTCTACAGGGGGCAATCAGCCCCAGCATTTT